These 25 T cell receptor beta chains were sequenced from one sample in a study of T-cell reconstitution after alpha-beta-depleted transplantation in children. Unique molecular identifiers were incorporated when the TCRbeta library was constructed. Each CDR3 protein is one row after TCRdb ran MiXCR on the PCR reads. This sample has around 960,000 distinct CDR3 sequences, with roughly 29% found just once. Sequenced material: PBMCs, mostly from graft donor cells, taken 360 days after TCRalphabeta/CD19-depleted stem cell transplant. These receptors all stem from a boy less than two years old who had a stem cell transplant for SCID, so the T cells may come from the graft donor.

This clonotype was observed a handful of times. The chain joins TRBV6-1 to TRBJ2-2; 8 nucleotides match TRBD1. The CDR3 extends over 16 amino acids. With V trimmed by 6 bases and J by 6 bases, 12 bases remained unmatched. The germline gives CDR1 MNHNS, CDR2 SASEGT. Written as DNA, the CDR3 is TGTGCCAGCAGCCCCAGGGGGCCGTCTTTTCCCGGGGAGCTGTTTTTT. Translation gives CASSPRGPSFPGELFF.

This clonotype has a handful of counts. The chain combines TRBV12-3 or TRBV12-4 with TRBJ2-1; TRBD2 agrees at 8 bases. V lost 6 bases to trimming and J lost 3 bases; unmatched junction nucleotides: 10. This CDR3 is 16 amino acids long. CDR3 loop: CASSTSSGGVYNEQFF. As DNA, the CDR3 is TGTGCCAGCAGCACCTCATCCGGGGGGGTCTACAATGAGCAGTTCTTC.

This clonotype was recorded a few times. Here the CDR3 reads CASSRTSSGGHMDTQYF. The CDR3 DNA is TGTGCCAGCAGCCGGACCTCTAGCGGGGGACATATGGATACGCAGTATTTT. The chain employs TRBV3-1 and TRBJ2-3, with 10 bases fitting TRBD2. The junction had 13 bases not matched to a gene; V was cut back by 4 bases and J by 6 bases. The germline V gene has CDR1 LGHDT and CDR2 YNNKEL (reference sequence). The CDR3 sequence is 17 residues long.

This chain links TRBV12-3 or TRBV12-4 with TRBJ2-2; tentative D call: TRBD1 (6 bases). The CDR3 sequence is 16 residues long. With 2 bases removed from V and 4 bases from J, the gap between germline ends came to 14 bases. CDR3 amino acids: CASSLLGRGSTGELFF. CDR3 coding DNA: TGTGCCAGCAGTTTATTGGGCAGGGGTTCCACCGGGGAGCTGTTTTTT.

The CDR3 here is CASSEAWASGEKLFF. CDR3 bases: TGTGCCAGCAGTGAAGCGTGGGCCTCGGGTGAAAAACTGTTTTTT. The chain employs TRBV2 and TRBJ1-4; no definite D call. V dropped 0 bases and J dropped 7 bases, with 12 bases sitting between them. The CDR3 covers 15 residues. Germline V gene sequence: CDR1 SNHLY, CDR2 FYNNEI.

This clonotype was observed a handful of times. The chain employs TRBV12-3 or TRBV12-4 and TRBJ1-2; unclear D gene. The CDR3 spans 14 residues. The V gene lost 3 bases and the J gene lost 4 bases, with 12 bases spanning the gap. The CDR3 reads CASSFGWGSYGYTF. The DNA of the CDR3 is TGTGCCAGCAGTTTCGGGTGGGGTAGCTATGGCTACACCTTC.

This clonotype was recorded many times. The chain carries TRBV5-1 and TRBJ2-1, with TRBD1 identical over 9 bases. The CDR3 has 13 residues. Germline loops: CDR1 SGHRS, CDR2 YFSETQ. Trimming removed 5 bases from V and 7 bases from J; junction bases left unmatched: 4. The CDR3 DNA follows: TGCGCCAGCAGGGCCGGGACAGGGAATGAGCAGTTCTTC. Protein sequence: CASRAGTGNEQFF.

The chain has TRBV20-1 and TRBJ2-7; the match to TRBD1 covers 7 bases. The germline V gene encodes CDR1 DFQATT and CDR2 SNEGSKA (reference sequence). The CDR3 runs to 15 residues. Unmatched junction bases numbered 12, after V lost 0 bases and J lost 7 bases. CDR3 residues: CSARDPRTGPREQYF. CDR3 nucleotides: TGCAGTGCTAGAGATCCGCGGACAGGTCCGAGGGAGCAGTACTTC.

This rearrangement joins TRBV3-1 to TRBJ2-7, with TRBD2 matching over 8 bases. This CDR3 is 15 amino acids long. The V gene end was trimmed by 1 base and the J gene end by 6 bases; junction bases not matched to a gene: 8. The germline V gene encodes CDR1 LGHDT and CDR2 YNNKEL (reference sequence). The CDR3 nucleotides read TGTGCCAGCAGCCAAGCCGGGACTAGGTCCGGCGAGCAGTACTTC. Protein: CASSQAGTRSGEQYF.

This clonotype showed up just a few times. The chain is built from TRBV5-1 and TRBJ2-5; D is undetermined. The CDR3 is made up of 15 amino acids. The V gene's germline CDR1 is SGHRS and CDR2 YFSETQ. Trimming took off 1 base at V and 2 bases at J, with 12 bases between the two ends. CDR3: CASSLLLAPQETQYF. As DNA, the CDR3 is TGCGCCAGCAGCTTGTTATTGGCACCACAAGAGACCCAGTACTTC.

J is TRBJ2-3 and V is TRBV5-1, with D possibly TRBD2 on 6 matching bases. Germline loops: CDR1 SGHRS, CDR2 YFSETQ. The CDR3 has 16 amino acids. Trimming took 2 bases from V and 3 from J, leaving 16 bases between them. The CDR3 loop reads CASSFSGTRVTDTQYF. The DNA of the CDR3 is TGCGCCAGCAGCTTCTCAGGGACTCGCGTGACAGATACGCAGTATTTT.

This clonotype was picked up one time. The V gene is TRBV19, the J gene TRBJ2-6, with a possible D match to TRBD2 (7 bases). Trimming shortened V by 2 bases and J by 4 bases, and 30 bases separated the two germline ends. Germline loops: CDR1 LNHDA, CDR2 SQIVND (reference sequence). The length of the CDR3 is 22 residues. The CDR3 spells CASSIKGVAGGGGIAGANVLTF. The CDR3 DNA sequence: TGTGCCAGTAGTATAAAAGGTGTCGCCGGCGGGGGCGGGATCGCCGGGGCCAACGTCCTGACTTTC. The full variable domain, rest sourced from reference TRBV19 and TRBJ2-6, is DGGITQSPKYLFRKEGQNVTLSCEQNLNHDAMYWYRQDPGQGLRLIYYSQIVNDFQKGDIAEGYSVSREKKESFPLTVTSAQKNPTAFYLCASSIKGVAGGGGIAGANVLTFGAGSRLTVL.

The V call is TRBV12-3 or TRBV12-4, the J call TRBJ2-7; D unresolved. The CDR3 extends over 14 amino acids. V dropped 5 bases and J dropped 1 base, with 12 bases sitting between them. The CDR3 region has the DNA TGTGCCAGCAGTCTTAACGGGCTATCCTACGAGCAGTACTTC. Translation: CASSLNGLSYEQYF.

The V gene is TRBV7-8, the J gene TRBJ2-3; 11 nucleotides agree with TRBD2. The V and J ends lost 5 bases and 2 bases, in that order; junction bases with no gene match: 6. Germline assignment: CDR1 SGHVS and CDR2 FQNEAQ. The CDR3 has 16 amino acids. The CDR3 nucleotides read TGTGCCAGCAGCCCACTAGCGGGGGCCCACACAGATACGCAGTATTTT. Protein: CASSPLAGAHTDTQYF.

The rearrangement links TRBV7-8 to TRBJ2-1; the D is unclear. V was clipped by 2 bases and J by 5 bases, with 13 bases between them. Germline values: CDR1 SGHVS, CDR2 FQNEAQ. The CDR3 covers 15 residues. CDR3 bases: TGTGCCAGCAGCTTATCCGGGCAGAAGAACAATGAGCAGTTCTTC. This translates into CASSLSGQKNNEQFF.

The J gene is TRBJ1-1, the V gene TRBV2, with D uncertain. V was pared by 2 bases and J by 0 bases, with 7 bases between. CDR3 length equals 14 residues. In germline, CDR1 is SNHLY, CDR2 FYNNEI. Here the CDR3 reads CASSEWEVNTEAFF. Here the CDR3 DNA reads TGTGCCAGCAGTGAATGGGAAGTGAACACTGAAGCTTTCTTT.

CDR3: CSAFTAPGTREGGGYTF. The CDR3 DNA follows: TGCAGCGCCTTCACTGCACCCGGGACACGGGAGGGTGGTGGCTACACCTTC. This sequence joins TRBV29-1 and TRBJ1-2, with D perhaps TRBD1 (6 bases). The CDR3 extends over 17 amino acids. Trimming took 7 bases from V and 7 from J, leaving 31 bases between them. Germline CDR1 is SQVTM and CDR2 is ANQGSEA.

This clonotype was counted between two and nine times. The chain is built from TRBV6-1 and TRBJ1-1; D is possibly TRBD1 (5 bases). The CDR3 consists of 14 residues. Germline V lookup: CDR1 MNHNS, CDR2 SASEGT. V lost 8 bases to trimming and J lost 1 base, with 14 bases between them. The CDR3 sequence: CASQGKGRNTEAFF. DNA for the CDR3: TGTGCCAGCCAGGGAAAGGGACGGAACACTGAAGCTTTCTTT.

The chain recombines TRBV15 with TRBJ2-5; 7 nucleotides line up with TRBD1. This CDR3 comprises 16 residues. Germline CDR1 and CDR2: LNHNV and YYDKDF (reference sequence). Trimming cost V 2 bases and J 4 bases; bases outside gene matches: 10. DNA of the CDR3: TGTGCCACCAGCAGATTCCCCTTTAAGGGGGCAGAGACCCAGTACTTC. Its protein product is CATSRFPFKGAETQYF.

This clonotype was seen a handful of times. The CDR3 DNA follows: TGTGCCAGCAGCGTAGAGCCAGCCAGACAAGAGACCCAGTACTTC. This translates into CASSVEPARQETQYF. The chain joins TRBV9 to TRBJ2-5, with unresolved D. The V end was cut by 0 bases, the J end by 2 bases, with 11 bases between. The germline CDR1 and CDR2 sequences are SGDLS and YYNGEE. This CDR3 is 15 amino acids long.

The CDR3 loop reads CASSFSRQGAGGYTF. The CDR3 DNA follows: TGTGCCAGCAGTTTTAGCCGACAGGGGGCCGGAGGCTACACCTTC. V gene TRBV12-3 or TRBV12-4 combines with J gene TRBJ1-2, with 10 bases aligning to TRBD1. The CDR3 contains 15 residues. V was clipped by 3 bases and J by 8 bases; unmatched bases: 9.

J is TRBJ2-1 and V is TRBV4-1; 9 bases map to TRBD2. CDR1 and CDR2 from the germline V gene are MGHRA and YSYEKL. The V and J ends lost 3 bases and 5 bases, in that order; junction bases with no gene match: 5. CDR3 size: 15 residues. The CDR3 DNA reads TGCGCCAGCAGCCATAGCGGGGGAATTGACAATGAGCAGTTCTTC. It specifies CASSHSGGIDNEQFF.

The V and J genes are TRBV6-5 and TRBJ1-1; D possibly corresponds to TRBD1 (5 bases). Germline V gene data show CDR1 as MNHEY and CDR2 as SVGAGI. The V end lost 0 bases, the J end lost 2 bases, and 10 bases lay between the germline ends. CDR3 length: 15 amino acids. CDR3 protein: CASSYSGGINTEAFF. The CDR3 DNA is TGTGCCAGCAGTTACTCCGGGGGAATAAACACTGAAGCTTTCTTT.

The V and J genes are TRBV29-1 and TRBJ2-7; D tentatively reads TRBD1 or TRBD2 (5 bases each). CDR3 length: 14 residues. The V and J ends lost 6 bases and 2 bases respectively, with 17 bases between them. Germline CDR1 and CDR2: SQVTM and ANQGSEA. In DNA form, the CDR3 reads TGCAGCGTCGCAGGGACGCGGGCCGCCTACGAGCAGTACTTC. Its translation is CSVAGTRAAYEQYF.

This clonotype was recorded a few times. The rearrangement uses TRBV6-1 and TRBJ2-5, with 8 bases matching TRBD1. The length of the CDR3 is 14 residues. Trimming took 5 bases from V and 4 from J; bases not matched to a gene: 6. The V gene's germline CDR1 is MNHNS and CDR2 SASEGT. CDR3 region: CASSPRQGRETQYF. CDR3 sequence (DNA): TGTGCCAGCAGTCCCCGACAGGGGCGAGAGACCCAGTACTTC.